This TCR beta chain was recorded in a study of blood T cell repertoires in COVID-19. As for the study in general: Samples of COVID-19 (acute and convalescent) were obtained from the United States, Italy and Spain. Sample material is recorded as cDNA or gDNA derived from T cells, B-cell-depleted T cells, or PBMCs.

The authors' processing: Amplification of reference gene primers provided the estimated nucleated cell counts. The method was immunoSEQ multiplex PCR; TCRdb's version includes in-frame clones alone and lacks a portion of them. V, J and clone size are taken as reported in that table, and D and trimming were inferred from the DNA itself. The sample has roughly 100,000 clones, about 80% seen once. Deletions cut 4 bases from V and 9 bases from J, with 19 bases between. Germline loops: CDR1 MNHEY, CDR2 SVGAGI. The CDR3 contains 16 residues. The sequencing sample was made of peripheral blood. This sequence originates from a woman at least 80 years old with active or convalescent COVID-19. V is TRBV6-5 and J is TRBJ1-6; perhaps TRBD1 as D (5 bases). Here the CDR3 reads CASSFLRGRGGSPLHF. The CDR3 DNA is TGTGCCAGCAGTTTCCTACGGGGAAGGGGAGGTTCACCCCTCCACTTT.